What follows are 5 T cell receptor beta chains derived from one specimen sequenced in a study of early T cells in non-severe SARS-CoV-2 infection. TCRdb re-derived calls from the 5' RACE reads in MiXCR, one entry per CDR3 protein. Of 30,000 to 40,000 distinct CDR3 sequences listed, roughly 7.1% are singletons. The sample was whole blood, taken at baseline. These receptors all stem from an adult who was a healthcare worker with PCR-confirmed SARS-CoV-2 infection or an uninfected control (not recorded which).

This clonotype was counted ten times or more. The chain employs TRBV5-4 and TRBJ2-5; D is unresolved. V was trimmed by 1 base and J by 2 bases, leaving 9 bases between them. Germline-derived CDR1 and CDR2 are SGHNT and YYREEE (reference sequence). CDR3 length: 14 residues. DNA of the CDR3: TGTGCCAGCAGCTTGAAGACGGGTCAAGAGACCCAGTACTTC. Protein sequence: CASSLKTGQETQYF. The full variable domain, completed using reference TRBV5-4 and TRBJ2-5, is ETGVTQSPTHLIKTRGQQVTLRCSSQSGHNTVSWYQQALGQGPQFIFQYYREEENGRGNFPPRFSGLQFPNYSSELNVNALELDDSALYLCASSLKTGQETQYFGPGTRLLVL.

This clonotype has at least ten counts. CDR3 in amino acids: CASSQDRGGGTDTQYF. The CDR3, as DNA: TGTGCCAGCAGCCAAGATCGCGGAGGCGGGACAGATACGCAGTATTTT. The gene calls are TRBV4-2 and TRBJ2-3, with D perhaps matching TRBD2 (5 bases). This CDR3 has 16 residues. Germline loops: CDR1 LGHNA, CDR2 YNFKEQ. Trimming removed 0 bases from V and 3 bases from J, with 13 bases in between.

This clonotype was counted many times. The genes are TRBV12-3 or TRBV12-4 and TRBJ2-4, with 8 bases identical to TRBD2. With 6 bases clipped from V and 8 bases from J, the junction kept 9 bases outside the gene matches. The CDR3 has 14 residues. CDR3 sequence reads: CASSPEAGADIQYF. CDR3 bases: TGTGCCAGCAGCCCGGAAGCGGGGGCCGACATTCAGTACTTC.

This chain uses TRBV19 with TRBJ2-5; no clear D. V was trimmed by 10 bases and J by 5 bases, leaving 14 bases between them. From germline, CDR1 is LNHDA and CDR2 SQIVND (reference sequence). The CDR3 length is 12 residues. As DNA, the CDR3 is TGTGCCACTTCGGTGGATGGGGAGACCCAGTACTTC. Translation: CATSVDGETQYF.

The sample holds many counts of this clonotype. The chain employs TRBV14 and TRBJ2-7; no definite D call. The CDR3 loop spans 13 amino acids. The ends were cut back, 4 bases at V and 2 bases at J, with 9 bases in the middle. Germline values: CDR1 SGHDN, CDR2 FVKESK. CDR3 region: CASSLNIAYEQYV. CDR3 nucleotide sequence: TGTGCCAGCAGCCTCAACATCGCCTACGAGCAGTACGTC.